Below are 5 T cell receptor beta chains sequenced from a single sample in a study of T cells in Graves' hyperthyroidism and ophthalmopathy. Using RNA transcripts as the source, TCR beta CDR3 regions were amplified. HTBI primers drove first-round RT-PCR of the TCR CDR3. TCRdb analysed the multiplex PCR reads with MiXCR anew, one entry per CDR3 protein. Here the sample spans under 200,000 distinct CDR3 sequences, 9.4% being singletons. Sequenced sample: blood. Receptor source: a woman younger than 35 with Graves' hyperthyroidism that later progressed to Graves' ophthalmopathy.

This clonotype was detected many times. The chain uses TRBV10-3 and TRBJ2-1; 8 nucleotides match TRBD2. Germline lookup yields CDR1 ENHRY and CDR2 SYGVKD. The V segment lost 10 bases and the J segment 6 bases; nucleotides outside the gene matches: 11. This CDR3 has 14 residues. DNA of the CDR3: TGTGCCACGCGCGGGACTAGGGGGTTCAATGAGCAGTTCTTC. Translated, it gives CATRGTRGFNEQFF.

This clonotype was seen many times. The chain is built from TRBV28 and TRBJ2-7; D uncertain. This CDR3 has 13 amino acids. Germline V lookup: CDR1 MDHEN, CDR2 SYDVKM. V lost 3 bases to trimming and J lost 3 bases, with 9 bases between them. The CDR3 reads CASSLTHRYEQYF. The CDR3 nucleotides are TGTGCCAGCAGTTTGACACATCGCTACGAGCAGTACTTC.

The table lists this clonotype with many counts. This sequence joins TRBV12-3 or TRBV12-4 and TRBJ2-1, with unresolved D. The CDR3 extends over 11 amino acids. V was shortened by 5 bases and J by 6 bases, with 5 bases between the two germline ends. Here the CDR3 DNA reads TGTGCCAGCAGTCAAATCAATGAGCAGTTCTTC. This translates into CASSQINEQFF.

This clonotype was counted ten times or more. This chain uses TRBV5-5 with TRBJ1-1; D might be TRBD1 (5 bases). Germline assignment: CDR1 SGHKS and CDR2 YYEKEE (reference sequence). V lost 2 bases and J 0 bases, leaving 11 bases between the germline ends. CDR3 length equals 15 residues. CDR3 in amino acids: CASSFHRSMNTEAFF. For the CDR3, the DNA is TGTGCCAGCAGCTTCCACAGGAGTATGAACACTGAAGCTTTCTTT.

This clonotype was recorded at least ten times. The genes are TRBV29-1 and TRBJ2-7, with 8 bases identical to TRBD1. CDR3 size: 13 residues. In germline, CDR1 is SQVTM, CDR2 ANQGSEA. Trimming removed 7 bases from V and 0 bases from J; junction bases left unmatched: 5. Written as DNA, the CDR3 is TGCAGCGCCGGACAGGGTCCCTCCTACGAGCAGTACTTC. Translated, it gives CSAGQGPSYEQYF.